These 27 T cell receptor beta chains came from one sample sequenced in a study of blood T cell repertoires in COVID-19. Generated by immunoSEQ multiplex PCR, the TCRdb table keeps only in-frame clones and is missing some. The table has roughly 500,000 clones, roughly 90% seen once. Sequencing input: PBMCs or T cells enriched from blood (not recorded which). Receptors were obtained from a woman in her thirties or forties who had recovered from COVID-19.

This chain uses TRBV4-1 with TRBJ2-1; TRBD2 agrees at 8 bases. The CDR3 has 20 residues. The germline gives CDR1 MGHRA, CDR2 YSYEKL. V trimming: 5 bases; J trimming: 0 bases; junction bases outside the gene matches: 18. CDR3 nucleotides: TGCGCCAGCAGCATGGGAGACGTAACCGGACGGGAGGGCTCCTACAATGAGCAGTTCTTC. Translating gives CASSMGDVTGREGSYNEQFF.

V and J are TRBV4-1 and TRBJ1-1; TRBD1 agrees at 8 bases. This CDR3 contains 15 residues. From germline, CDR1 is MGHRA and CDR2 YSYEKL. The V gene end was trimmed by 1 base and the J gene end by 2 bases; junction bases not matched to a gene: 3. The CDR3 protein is CASSQVGTGNTEAFF. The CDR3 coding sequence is TGCGCCAGCAGCCAAGTAGGGACAGGCAACACTGAAGCTTTCTTT.

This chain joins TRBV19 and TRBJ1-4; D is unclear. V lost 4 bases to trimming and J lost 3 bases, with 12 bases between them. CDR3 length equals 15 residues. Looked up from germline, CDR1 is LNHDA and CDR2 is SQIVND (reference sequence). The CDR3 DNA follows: TGTGCCAGTAGTACATGGCGGGCATCTAATGAAAAACTGTTTTTT. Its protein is CASSTWRASNEKLFF. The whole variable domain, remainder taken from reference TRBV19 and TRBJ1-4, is DGGITQSPKYLFRKEGQNVTLSCEQNLNHDAMYWYRQDPGQGLRLIYYSQIVNDFQKGDIAEGYSVSREKKESFPLTVTSAQKNPTAFYLCASSTWRASNEKLFFGSGTQLSVL.

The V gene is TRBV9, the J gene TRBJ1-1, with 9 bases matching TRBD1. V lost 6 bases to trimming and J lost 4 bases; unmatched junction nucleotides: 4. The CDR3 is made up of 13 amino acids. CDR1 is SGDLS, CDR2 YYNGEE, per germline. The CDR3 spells CASNPTGGTEAFF. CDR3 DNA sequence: TGTGCCAGCAACCCGACAGGGGGCACTGAAGCTTTCTTT.

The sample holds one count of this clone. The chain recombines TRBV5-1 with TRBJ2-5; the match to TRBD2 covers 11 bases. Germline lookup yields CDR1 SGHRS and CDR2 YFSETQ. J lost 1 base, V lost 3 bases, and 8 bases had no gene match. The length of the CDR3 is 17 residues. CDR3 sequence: CASSSKGTSGLQETQYF. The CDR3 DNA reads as TGCGCCAGCAGCTCGAAGGGGACTAGCGGCCTCCAAGAGACCCAGTACTTC.

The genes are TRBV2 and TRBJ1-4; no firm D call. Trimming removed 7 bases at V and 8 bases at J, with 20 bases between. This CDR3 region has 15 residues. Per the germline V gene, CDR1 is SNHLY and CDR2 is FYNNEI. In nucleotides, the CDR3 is TGTGCCAGCACTCCTGGGCTGGGGAGCGAGGAAAAACTGTTTTTT. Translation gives CASTPGLGSEEKLFF.

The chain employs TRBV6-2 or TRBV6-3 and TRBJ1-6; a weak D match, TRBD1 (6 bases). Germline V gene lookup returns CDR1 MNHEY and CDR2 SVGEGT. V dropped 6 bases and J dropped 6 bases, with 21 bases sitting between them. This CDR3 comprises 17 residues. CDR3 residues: CASSSSGQRWTNSPLHF. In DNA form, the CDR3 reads TGTGCCAGCAGCTCCTCCGGACAGCGTTGGACTAATTCACCCCTCCACTTT.

CDR3 sequence reads: CASSFRTSGSYEQYF. In DNA, the CDR3 is TGTGCCAGCAGTTTTAGGACTAGCGGGAGCTACGAGCAGTACTTC. This rearrangement joins TRBV2 to TRBJ2-7; 13 nucleotides match TRBD2. This CDR3 spans 15 amino acids. Trimming took 5 bases from V and 3 from J; bases not matched to a gene: 4. The germline CDR1 and CDR2 sequences are SNHLY and FYNNEI.

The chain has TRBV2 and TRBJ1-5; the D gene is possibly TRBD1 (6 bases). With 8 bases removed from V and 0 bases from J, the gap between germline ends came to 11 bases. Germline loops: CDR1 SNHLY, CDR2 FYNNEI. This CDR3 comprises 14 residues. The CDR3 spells CASVAGDSNQPQHF. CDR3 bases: TGTGCCAGCGTGGCAGGGGATAGCAATCAGCCCCAGCATTTT.

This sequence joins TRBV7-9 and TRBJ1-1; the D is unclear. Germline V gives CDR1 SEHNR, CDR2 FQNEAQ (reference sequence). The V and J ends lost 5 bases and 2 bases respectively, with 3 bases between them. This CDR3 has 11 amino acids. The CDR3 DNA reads TGTGCCAGCAGCACAAACACTGAAGCTTTCTTT. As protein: CASSTNTEAFF.

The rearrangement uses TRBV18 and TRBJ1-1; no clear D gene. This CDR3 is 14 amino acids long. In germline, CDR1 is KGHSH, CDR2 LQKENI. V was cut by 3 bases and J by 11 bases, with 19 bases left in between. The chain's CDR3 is CASSPPPGRGDAFF. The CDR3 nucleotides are TGTGCCAGCTCACCCCCCCCCGGGAGAGGAGATGCTTTCTTT.

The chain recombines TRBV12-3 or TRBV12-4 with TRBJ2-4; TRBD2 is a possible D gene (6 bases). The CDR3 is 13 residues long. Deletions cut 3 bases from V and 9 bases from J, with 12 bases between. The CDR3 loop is CASSFGDSGIQYF. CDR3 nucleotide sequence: TGTGCCAGCAGTTTTGGGGACTCGGGCATTCAGTACTTC.

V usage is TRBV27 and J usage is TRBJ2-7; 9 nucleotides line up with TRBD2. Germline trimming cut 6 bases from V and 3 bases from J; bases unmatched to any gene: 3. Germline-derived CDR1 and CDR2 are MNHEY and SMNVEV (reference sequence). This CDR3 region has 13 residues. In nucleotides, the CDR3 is TGTGCCAGCAGCCTAGCGGGAAACTACGAGCAGTACTTC. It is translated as CASSLAGNYEQYF.

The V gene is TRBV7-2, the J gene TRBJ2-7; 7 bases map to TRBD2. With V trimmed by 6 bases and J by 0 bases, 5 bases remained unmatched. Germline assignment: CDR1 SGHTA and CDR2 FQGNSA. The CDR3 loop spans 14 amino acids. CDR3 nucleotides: TGTGCCAGCAGGGAGGGAGGGTTCTCCTACGAGCAGTACTTC. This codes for CASREGGFSYEQYF.

The CDR3 spells CASSSTQWDRGNIQWETQYF. The CDR3 DNA follows: TGTGCCAGCAGTTCGACTCAGTGGGACAGGGGGAATATTCAGTGGGAGACCCAGTACTTC. V gene TRBV27 combines with J gene TRBJ2-5, with 11 bases matching TRBD1. The CDR3 runs to 20 residues. Germline V lookup: CDR1 MNHEY, CDR2 SMNVEV (reference sequence). V lost 4 bases and J lost 5; bases outside the gene matches: 21.

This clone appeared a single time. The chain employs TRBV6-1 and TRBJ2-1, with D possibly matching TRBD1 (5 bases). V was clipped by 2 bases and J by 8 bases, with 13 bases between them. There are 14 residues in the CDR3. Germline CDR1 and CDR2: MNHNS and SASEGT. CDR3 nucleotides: TGTGCCAGCAGTGAAAGGGGCAGGAGCGATGAGCAGTTCTTC. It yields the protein CASSERGRSDEQFF.

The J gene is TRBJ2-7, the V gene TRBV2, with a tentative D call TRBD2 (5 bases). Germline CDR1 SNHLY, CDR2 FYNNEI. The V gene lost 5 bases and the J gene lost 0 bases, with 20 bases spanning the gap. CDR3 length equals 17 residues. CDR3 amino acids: CASSRLAQNLNSYEQYF. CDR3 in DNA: TGTGCCAGCAGTCGTCTAGCCCAGAACTTAAACTCCTACGAGCAGTACTTC.

The CDR3 spells CASSDPGTPYEQYF. DNA of the CDR3: TGCGCCAGCAGTGACCCGGGGACACCCTACGAGCAGTACTTC. The chain couples TRBV10-1 to TRBJ2-7; perhaps TRBD1 as D (6 bases). Looked up from germline, CDR1 is WNHNN and CDR2 is SYGVQD (reference sequence). CDR3 length: 14 residues. The germline V and J ends were trimmed by 3 bases and 2 bases, with 11 bases remaining between them.

The DNA of the CDR3 is TGTGCCAGCAGGTTGGGACAGGGGGCAGTCGCCATATATTTT. It yields the protein CASRLGQGAVAIYF. The chain employs TRBV6-5 and TRBJ1-3; TRBD1 matches 12 bases. Germline CDR1 and CDR2: MNHEY and SVGAGI. Losses at the gene ends were 6 bases for V and 11 bases for J; bases not matched to a gene: 8. CDR3 length equals 14 residues.

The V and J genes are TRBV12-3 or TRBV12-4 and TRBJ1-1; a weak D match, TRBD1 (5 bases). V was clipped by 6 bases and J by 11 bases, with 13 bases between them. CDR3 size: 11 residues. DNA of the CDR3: TGTGCCAGCAGCTCAGGGCTGGTGGCTTTCTTT. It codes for CASSSGLVAFF.

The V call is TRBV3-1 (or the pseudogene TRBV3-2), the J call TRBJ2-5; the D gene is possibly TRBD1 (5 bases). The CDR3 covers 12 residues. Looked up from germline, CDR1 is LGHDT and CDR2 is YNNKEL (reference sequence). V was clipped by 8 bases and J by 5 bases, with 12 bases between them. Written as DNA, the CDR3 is TGTGCCAGCGGTATGGGGCTTGAGACCCAGTACTTC. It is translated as CASGMGLETQYF.

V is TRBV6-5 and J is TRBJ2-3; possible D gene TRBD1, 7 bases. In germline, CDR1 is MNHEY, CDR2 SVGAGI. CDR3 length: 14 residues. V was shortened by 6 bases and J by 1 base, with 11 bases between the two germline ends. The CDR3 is CASRGGTGTDTQYF. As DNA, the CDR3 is TGTGCCAGCAGAGGGGGGACAGGCACAGATACGCAGTATTTT.

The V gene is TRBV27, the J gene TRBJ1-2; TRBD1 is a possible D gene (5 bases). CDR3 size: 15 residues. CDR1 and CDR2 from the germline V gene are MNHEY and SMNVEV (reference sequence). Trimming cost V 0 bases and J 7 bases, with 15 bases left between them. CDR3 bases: TGTGCCAGCAGTTTATCCCGACAGAGAGCTTCTGGCTACACCTTC. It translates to CASSLSRQRASGYTF.

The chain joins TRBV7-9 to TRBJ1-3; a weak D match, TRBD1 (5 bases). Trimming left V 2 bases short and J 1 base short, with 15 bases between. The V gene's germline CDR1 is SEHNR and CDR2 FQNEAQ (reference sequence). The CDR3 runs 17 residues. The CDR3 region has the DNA TGTGCCAGCAGCTTATTGAAGGGGATGGGATCTGGAAACACCATATATTTT. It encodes CASSLLKGMGSGNTIYF.

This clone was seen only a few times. CDR3 nucleotides: TGTGCCAGCAGCTTGGGGGACAGGGTACCCTACGAGCAGTACTTC. Translation gives CASSLGDRVPYEQYF. The chain is built from TRBV7-6 and TRBJ2-7; 9 positions agree with TRBD1. The CDR3 has 15 residues. V was pared by 3 bases and J by 2 bases, with 5 bases of the junction left unmatched. The germline V gene encodes CDR1 SGHVS and CDR2 FNYEAQ.

CDR3 protein: CASSPPAGADEQFF. The CDR3 DNA reads TGTGCCAGCAGCCCCCCCGCGGGAGCCGATGAGCAGTTCTTC. This sequence joins TRBV3-1 (or the pseudogene TRBV3-2) and TRBJ2-1; TRBD2 agrees at 7 bases. Trimming took 4 bases from V and 8 from J; bases not matched to a gene: 8. Germline CDR1 and CDR2: LGHDT and YNNKEL (reference sequence). The CDR3 sequence is 14 residues long.

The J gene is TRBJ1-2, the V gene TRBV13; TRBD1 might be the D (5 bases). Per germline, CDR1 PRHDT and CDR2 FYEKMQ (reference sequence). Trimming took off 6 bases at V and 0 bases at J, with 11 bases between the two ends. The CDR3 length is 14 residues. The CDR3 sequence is CASSSDRANYGYTF. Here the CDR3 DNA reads TGTGCCAGCAGTTCCGACAGAGCTAACTATGGCTACACCTTC. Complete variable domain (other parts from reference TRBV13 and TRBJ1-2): AAGVIQSPRHLIKEKRETATLKCYPIPRHDTVYWYQQGPGQDPQFLISFYEKMQSDKGSIPDRFSAQQFSDYHSELNMSSLELGDSALYFCASSSDRANYGYTFGSGTRLTVV.